This T cell receptor beta chain is drawn from a study of radiation and T cells in renal cell carcinoma. Study-wide results and caveats: Top tumor clonotypes rose in blood 2 weeks post-radiation, then contracted. Without pretreatment biopsies, baseline tumor clonotype presence was undetermined.

TCRdb's copy holds only in-frame clones and misses some; the assay was immunoSEQ multiplex PCR. The table lists approximately 90,000 clones, approximately 86% of them singletons. Time point described: baseline pretreatment blood. The treatment is: 15 Gy SBRT to primary tumor, nephrectomy 4 weeks later. Radiation-treated patients gave blood at baseline, week 2 and week 4. With respect to this clone: The target antigen is unknown.

The TCR was taken from a man over 45 with renal cell carcinoma. Specimen: blood, collected from a patient whose treatment included radiotherapy and nephrectomy.

CDR3 in DNA: TGTGCCAGCGGGGGTGAGGGTGGCTACACCTTC. Translated: CASGGEGGYTF. The chain couples TRBV2 to TRBJ1-2, with D possibly being TRBD1 (5 bases). The CDR3 is 11 amino acids. Per germline, CDR1 SNHLY and CDR2 FYNNEI. Between the trimmed V and J ends, which lost 8 bases and 7 bases, there was a span of 11 bases.